These 5 T cell receptor beta chains were all obtained from the same sample, sequenced in a study of T cells in Graves' hyperthyroidism and ophthalmopathy. It was RNA transcripts that yielded the amplified TCR beta CDR3 regions. Primed by the HTBI set, a first-round RT-PCR was run on the TCR CDR3. TCRdb re-called the multiplex PCR reads with MiXCR, one entry per CDR3 protein. Of roughly 240,000 distinct CDR3 sequences in the sample, approximately 25% were seen once. The sample comprised blood. These receptor sequences come from a woman between 35 and 50 years old with Graves' ophthalmopathy.

This clonotype showed up many times. The genes are TRBV2 and TRBJ1-5; 7 bases line up with TRBD1. V trimming: 6 bases; J trimming: 5 bases; junction bases outside the gene matches: 10. CDR3 length: 15 amino acids. Looked up from germline, CDR1 is SNHLY and CDR2 is FYNNEI. CDR3 sequence (DNA): TGTGCCAGCAGCCAAGGGACAGTACGCGATCAGCCCCAGCATTTT. Encoded protein: CASSQGTVRDQPQHF.

The table lists this clonotype with many counts. This rearrangement joins TRBV10-1 to TRBJ1-2; possible D gene TRBD1, 6 bases. The CDR3 covers 13 residues. CDR1 and CDR2 from the germline V gene are WNHNN and SYGVQD (reference sequence). V was trimmed by 0 bases and J by 6 bases, leaving 8 bases between them. CDR3 region: CASSESQGNGYTF. CDR3 nucleotide sequence: TGCGCCAGCAGTGAGTCCCAGGGGAATGGCTACACCTTC.

This clonotype was picked up many times. The gene calls are TRBV7-9 and TRBJ1-1; TRBD1 matches at 9 bases. CDR3 length equals 18 residues. V was clipped by 5 bases and J by 4 bases; unmatched bases: 17. Looked up from germline, CDR1 is SEHNR and CDR2 is FQNEAQ (reference sequence). This CDR3 reads CASSPQWGQGFLGTEAFF. CDR3 bases: TGTGCCAGCAGCCCCCAGTGGGGACAGGGATTCCTTGGCACTGAAGCTTTCTTT.

This clonotype appeared many times. V is TRBV27 and J is TRBJ2-7; TRBD1 is a possible D gene (6 bases). CDR3 length: 13 residues. The V end lost 5 bases, the J end lost 5 bases, and 13 bases lay between the germline ends. Germline assignment: CDR1 MNHEY and CDR2 SMNVEV (reference sequence). CDR3 DNA sequence: TGTGCCAGCAGTCAACAGGGCTACCACGAGCAGTACTTC. It encodes CASSQQGYHEQYF.

The chain recombines TRBV28 with TRBJ2-7; D gene ambiguous. The germline CDR1 and CDR2 sequences are MDHEN and SYDVKM. The CDR3 loop spans 15 amino acids. Trimming removed 7 bases at V and 2 bases at J, with 18 bases between. CDR3 in DNA: TGTGCCAGCACTAATGGCGGCCGCAGAACCTACGAGCAGTACTTC. This codes for CASTNGGRRTYEQYF.